A single sample is the source of the 9 T cell receptor beta chains below, sequenced in a study of CD8+ T cells in alopecia areata. Extracted RNA was reverse transcribed, and the resulting cDNA served as sequencing template. The repertoire was sequenced with immunoSEQ multiplex PCR; TCRdb's copy has only in-frame clones and lacks some. Among about 180,000 clones listed, roughly half were seen once. Treatment described: oral pan-JAK inhibitor, 5-10 mg twice daily. The source was CD8+ T cells sorted from blood, collected at week 52, from a patient treated with tofacitinib. The receptors were gathered from a human donor with alopecia areata.

This clone was observed a handful of times. Other DNA sequences of this sample code for an identical CDR3. This rearrangement joins TRBV27 to TRBJ2-7; D is possibly TRBD2 (5 bases). Trimming shortened V by 2 bases and J by 1 base, and 9 bases separated the two germline ends. This CDR3 contains 14 residues. CDR1 is MNHEY, CDR2 SMNVEV, per germline (reference sequence). The CDR3 DNA reads as TGTGCCAGCAGTTTAGACCGGGGTTCCTACGAGCAGTACTTC. Encoded protein: CASSLDRGSYEQYF.

This chain joins TRBV25-1 and TRBJ1-2; a possible D gene is TRBD1 (5 bases). Trimming removed 4 bases from V and 5 bases from J, with 14 bases in between. The germline gives CDR1 MGHDK, CDR2 SYGVNS. This CDR3 comprises 14 residues. CDR3 region: CASSAWPGPYGYTF. Written as DNA, the CDR3 is TGTGCCAGCAGTGCGTGGCCGGGACCTTATGGCTACACCTTC.

The V gene is TRBV4-1, the J gene TRBJ1-1; TRBD1 matches at 7 bases. This CDR3 region has 13 residues. Germline CDR1 and CDR2: MGHRA and YSYEKL. Germline trimming cut 4 bases from V and 7 bases from J; bases unmatched to any gene: 6. In DNA form, the CDR3 reads TGCGCCAGCAGCCTCGACAGGGAGGATGAAGCTTTCTTT. Translating gives CASSLDREDEAFF.

This chain uses TRBV21-1 with TRBJ1-2. TRBV21-1 is shown as a pseudogene. This CDR3 is 14 amino acids long. The CDR3 loop is CASSSPEATDGYTF. The DNA of the CDR3 is TGTGCCAGCAGCAGCCCCGAAGCCACGGATGGCTACACCTTC.

The V and J genes are TRBV25-1 and TRBJ1-5; a possible D gene is TRBD1 (5 bases). The V and J ends lost 6 bases and 0 bases respectively, with 12 bases between them. In germline, CDR1 is MGHDK, CDR2 SYGVNS. The CDR3 spans 15 residues. The CDR3 loop is CASRGGEDSNQPQHF. The CDR3 nucleotides are TGTGCCAGCAGGGGAGGGGAGGATAGCAATCAGCCCCAGCATTTT.

CDR3 DNA: TGTGCTAGTGGTTTGCAACTGGGTCAGCCCCAGCATTTT. Protein: CASGLQLGQPQHF. This rearrangement joins TRBV12-5 to TRBJ1-5; unclear D gene. Germline lookup yields CDR1 LGHNT and CDR2 FRNRAP. The CDR3 is 13 amino acids. V was cut by 2 bases and J by 6 bases, with 8 bases left in between.

V and J are TRBV7-9 and TRBJ2-2; D is uncertain. Germline V CDR1 and CDR2: SEHNR, FQNEAQ (reference sequence). There are 14 residues in the CDR3. Trimming took off 5 bases at V and 2 bases at J, with 9 bases between the two ends. The CDR3 DNA is TGTGCCAGCAGCGCCAGCAGTAACACCGGGGAGCTGTTTTTT. As protein: CASSASSNTGELFF.

The rearrangement links TRBV4-2 to TRBJ2-2; D possibly corresponds to TRBD1 (6 bases). Trimming removed 0 bases from V and 2 bases from J, with 10 bases in between. The CDR3 contains 16 residues. Germline values: CDR1 LGHNA, CDR2 YNFKEQ. For the CDR3, the DNA is TGTGCCAGCAGCCAAGAGGTGGACAGAAACACCGGGGAGCTGTTTTTT. The encoded protein is CASSQEVDRNTGELFF.

CDR3 nucleotide sequence: TGTGCCAGCAGTTTATCGGACTATAGCACAGATACGCAGTATTTT. Translation: CASSLSDYSTDTQYF. V usage is TRBV27 and J usage is TRBJ2-3, with TRBD2 as a possible D gene (6 bases). The V and J ends lost 0 bases and 0 bases respectively, with 7 bases between them. Germline CDR1 and CDR2: MNHEY and SMNVEV (reference sequence). The length of the CDR3 is 15 residues.